The sequence of this T cell receptor beta chain was determined in a study of blood T cells in healthy people across ages (dated by TCRdb to between 2014 and 2017). At the level of the whole study: In model experiments, roughly one uniquely barcoded TCR beta cDNA molecule per two T cells was captured by template switching. To track age-related changes in TCR beta repertoire diversity, the study relied on deep sequencing normalized with unique cDNA molecular identifiers. The donors were divided into four age groups: young (average roughly 17 years), middle-aged (approximately 41), aged (approximately 62) and long-lived (roughly 82). To avoid experimental bias, donors of different ages were distributed randomly across sequencing lanes. The study analyzed two additional independent replicas of 1 million unique cDNA reads from the same blood draw for two donors, one aged 18 to 29 and one aged 80 or older. Study-level results and caveats: Because the CMV infection status of the donors was unknown, age-related changes in expanded clonotypes may potentially have been confounded. There was a strong correlation between observed TCR beta diversity and the percentage of naive T cells measured by flow cytometry. Estimates of total diversity based on one million sequenced T cells were considered lower bounds and underestimates. As age increased, observed TCR beta diversity per million T cells dropped in a roughly linear way, and a significant reduction was already evident by age about 40. Bulk unsorted PBMC profiling prevented conclusive comparison of naive and antigen-experienced compartments. Compared with the aged group, the long-lived group had more naive CD4+ T cells, fewer expanded clones and increased TCR diversity, a pattern suggesting age selection.

Libraries were made using 5' RACE. The sequencing machine was an Illumina HiSeq 2500. A second roughly 7 to 11 cycle PCR used a sample-barcoded 5' primer and a J-beta primer mix. Each TCR beta cDNA molecule received a unique molecular identifier from a template-switch 5' adaptor carrying 12 random nucleotides. Each sample yielded at least 3 million CDR3-containing paired-end reads. First-strand cDNA was synthesized from all RNA with the Mint cDNA synthesis kit, primed by a TRBC-specific oligonucleotide. After uracil-DNA glycosylase treatment, a first 18-cycle PCR used universal primers M1SS and BC2_uni_R on all cDNA. In the original analysis: Normalization of each sample was performed by random selection of 1 million high-quality reads, each carrying a distinct molecular identifier. Reads with shared molecular identifiers were discarded instead of being binned into consensus sequences. MiTCR, run with a Q25 quality threshold and the strictest error-elimination algorithm, handled CDR3 identification, clonotype clustering and error correction. A nonparametric unseen species model with Euler transformation was used to estimate a lower bound on total TCR beta diversity. TCRdb trimmed public reads at Q25 via fastp, called clones via MiXCR and kept in-frame beta chains. CDR3 protein duplicates are merged, each entry listing the most common genes and DNA. For this entry, the V and J calls and clone size follow TCRdb and not the study's own pipeline. In this sample the table shows about 680,000 distinct CDR3 sequences, over 45% of which occur a single time. Roughly a third of the sample comes from the top ten.

The approximately 40 donors, aged 6 to 90 years, were systemically healthy Caucasian individuals from Russia. Each donor gave about 9.7 milliliters of peripheral blood, drawn into EDTA-treated Vacutainer tubes. PBMCs were isolated by Ficoll-Paque density-gradient centrifugation, with at least 6 million obtained per sample. Trizol reagent was used to extract total RNA from PBMCs, with at least 6 micrograms per sample. For every donor, flow cytometry on a PBMC aliquot measured the percentage of naive CD45RAhigh/CD27high T cells. This clonotype was seen a few times. Its antigen is currently not known. Base qualities are not recorded, but no much larger clone differs from it by a single base. There are 14 amino acids in the CDR3, from cysteine to phenylalanine inclusive. Left in the record is the CDR3 DNA by itself, 42 bases read in frame from the first base. CDR1 SGHTA and CDR2 FQGNSA are derived from the germline V gene. V has 4 bases trimmed and J has 3 bases trimmed; junction bases matching no gene number 6.

Sequencing was carried out using blood. The chain links TRBV7-2 with TRBJ2-7, and TRBD2 matches 7 of the central bases. The sequence derives from a woman aged 60 to 75 in good health. The CDR3: CASSSGLGYYEQYF. The DNA sequence is TGTGCCAGCAGCTCTGGACTAGGTTACTACGAGCAGTACTTC.